The 10 T cell receptor beta chains in this list originate from one sample, sequenced in a study of PD-1 blockade in classical Hodgkin lymphoma. The sample's time point: cycle 4 day 1 (C4D1), after 6 weeks of nivolumab. Patients all relapsed after autologous stem cell transplantation, and there was variation in brentuximab vedotin exposure. Generated by immunoSEQ multiplex PCR, the TCRdb table keeps only in-frame clones and is missing some. The sample has over 25,000 clones; about 72% are singletons. The sample here was peripheral blood mononuclear cells (PBMCs), taken before the fourth cycle of nivolumab. The receptors were sampled from a human donor with classical Hodgkin lymphoma.

The chain recombines TRBV9 with TRBJ2-5, with D possibly matching TRBD1 (6 bases). Germline values: CDR1 SGDLS, CDR2 YYNGEE. The V end lost 4 bases, the J end lost 3 bases, and 16 bases lay between the germline ends. The CDR3 is made up of 15 amino acids. As DNA, the CDR3 is TGTGCCAGCAGCTTCTTAAGGGACAACAAAGAGACCCAGTACTTC. Translation: CASSFLRDNKETQYF.

The V and J genes are TRBV19 and TRBJ2-1; D perhaps matches TRBD1 (5 bases). CDR1 LNHDA and CDR2 SQIVND come from the germline V gene (reference sequence). Between the trimmed V and J ends, which lost 7 bases and 7 bases, there was a span of 14 bases. The CDR3 runs 13 residues. Here the CDR3 DNA reads TGTGCCAGTAAGAATTTCAAGGGGAATGAGCAGTTCTTC. Its translation is CASKNFKGNEQFF.

CDR3 nucleotides: TGTGCCAGCAGCTCCGAGGGGTCCCCCTCGGGAGGCTACACCTTC. As protein: CASSSEGSPSGGYTF. This chain links TRBV5-7 with TRBJ1-2, with D possibly TRBD1 on 5 matching bases. TRBV5-7 is marked as an open reading frame, function uncertain. CDR3 length: 15 amino acids. The V gene lost 3 bases and the J gene lost 8 bases, with 20 bases spanning the gap.

The genes are TRBV7-2 and TRBJ1-1; TRBD1 is a possible D gene (6 bases). V lost 0 bases, J lost 2 bases, and 19 bases lay in between. In germline, CDR1 is SGHTA, CDR2 FQGNSA. The CDR3 is 18 residues long. CDR3 amino acids: CASSLAGYPTGTNTEAFF. The CDR3 nucleotides read TGTGCCAGCAGCTTAGCGGGGTATCCAACAGGGACCAACACTGAAGCTTTCTTT.

The genes are TRBV9 and TRBJ2-3; possible D gene TRBD2, 6 bases. V lost 4 bases and J 2 bases, leaving 20 bases between the germline ends. The CDR3 covers 17 residues. Germline CDR1 SGDLS, CDR2 YYNGEE. CDR3 residues: CASSPSAGLLTTDTQYF. The CDR3 DNA reads TGTGCCAGCAGCCCCTCGGCGGGACTGCTAACCACAGATACGCAGTATTTT. The complete variable domain, with remaining parts taken from reference TRBV9 and TRBJ2-3, reads DSGVTQTPKHLITATGQRVTLRCSPRSGDLSVYWYQQSLDQGLQFLIQYYNGEERAKGNILERFSAQQFPDLHSELNLSSLELGDSALYFCASSPSAGLLTTDTQYFGPGTRLTVL.

This sequence joins TRBV7-2 and TRBJ2-7, with 11 positions matching TRBD2. This CDR3 has 15 residues. Germline V lookup: CDR1 SGHTA, CDR2 FQGNSA. Unmatched junction bases numbered 8, after V lost 6 bases and J lost 4 bases. The CDR3 reads CASSFIAGGNYEQYF. The CDR3, as DNA: TGTGCCAGCAGTTTTATAGCGGGGGGGAATTACGAGCAGTACTTC.

This clone was counted only a few times. The chain has TRBV19 and TRBJ1-5; 7 positions match TRBD1. CDR1 and CDR2 from the germline V gene are LNHDA and SQIVND (reference sequence). V shed 8 bases and J 2 bases; nucleotides not matched to a gene: 0. The CDR3 extends over 12 amino acids. The CDR3 nucleotides are TGTGCCAGTGGACAGGGCAATCAGCCCCAGCATTTT. Its protein product is CASGQGNQPQHF.

V usage is TRBV9 and J usage is TRBJ2-2; perhaps TRBD1 as D (6 bases). The CDR3 is 17 residues long. The ends were cut back, 3 bases at V and 0 bases at J, with 15 bases in the middle. CDR1 is SGDLS, CDR2 YYNGEE, per germline. CDR3 amino acids: CASSAPHGTSNTGELFF. CDR3 nucleotide sequence: TGTGCCAGCAGCGCCCCACACGGGACATCGAACACCGGGGAGCTGTTTTTT.

This chain joins TRBV7-8 and TRBJ1-1, with D uncertain. The CDR3 totals 16 residues. CDR1 is SGHVS and CDR2 is FQNEAQ in the germline V gene. Trimming shortened V by 1 base and J by 5 bases, and 17 bases separated the two germline ends. This CDR3 reads CASSLVGGRLGTEAFF. The CDR3, as DNA: TGTGCCAGCAGCTTAGTTGGAGGTAGGCTGGGGACTGAAGCTTTCTTT. The whole variable domain, filled in from reference TRBV7-8 and TRBJ1-1, reads GAGVSQSPRYKVAKRGQDVALRCDPISGHVSLFWYQQALGQGPEFLTYFQNEAQLDKSGLPSDRFFAERPEGSVSTLKIQRTQQEDSAVYLCASSLVGGRLGTEAFFGQGTRLTVV.

The rearrangement joins TRBV5-6 to TRBJ1-2; no clear D gene. Germline lookup yields CDR1 SGHDT and CDR2 YYEEEE. The CDR3 is made up of 15 amino acids. The V gene lost 4 bases and the J gene lost 4 bases, with 17 bases spanning the gap. The chain's CDR3 is CASSADGAHFYGYTF. CDR3 nucleotides: TGTGCCAGCAGCGCCGACGGAGCCCATTTCTATGGCTACACCTTC.